This is a list of T cell receptor beta chains from one sample in a study of blood T cell repertoires in COVID-19. Using immunoSEQ multiplex PCR, the repertoire was profiled, and TCRdb retains in-frame clones only, with some absent. The sample includes some 220,000 clones, approximately 81% of them seen just once. Sample: peripheral blood. Receptors were obtained from an older woman who had recovered from COVID-19. CDR3s include the opening cysteine and the closing phenylalanine or tryptophan. A D gene is named only where the DNA matches it firmly. The size field is filled for only some rows; it gives once, few, many or a size class.

TRBV19	TRBD1	-	TRBJ1-2	TGTGCCAGTAGTCTCCGGACAGGGGATGATGGCTACACCTTC	CASSLRTGDDGYTF
TRBV28	-	-	TRBJ2-7	TGTGCCAGCAGTTTCAGGGAACCCTACGAGCAGTACTTC	CASSFREPYEQYF
TRBV7-2	-	-	TRBJ2-1	TGTGCCAGCAGCCTGAGCTCCTACAATGAGCAGTTCTTC	CASSLSSYNEQFF
TRBV6-5	-	-	TRBJ1-1	TGTGCCAGCAGTCGCGTGGGAAGGGGGACTGAAGCTTTCTTT	CASSRVGRGTEAFF
TRBV24-1	TRBD1	-	TRBJ2-1	TGTGCCACGGGACAGGGGGCTTACAATGAGCAGTTCTTC	CATGQGAYNEQFF
TRBV7-9	-	-	TRBJ1-5	TGTGCCAGCAGCTCCTCCGGGGGGGGTCAGCCCCAGCATTTT	CASSSSGGGQPQHF
TRBV6-5	-	-	TRBJ1-2	TGTGCCAGCAGTTACCGTCGAACTACTAACTATGGCTACACCTTC	CASSYRRTTNYGYTF
TRBV10-3	-	-	TRBJ2-2	TGTGCCATCAGTGACTCCCGTAGACTACCCGGGGAGCTGTTTTTT	CAISDSRRLPGELFF
TRBV29-1	-	-	TRBJ2-1	TGCAGCGTTTGGACTACAACCAACAATGAGCAGTTCTTC	CSVWTTTNNEQFF
TRBV10-2	TRBD1	-	TRBJ1-1	TGCGCCAGCAGTGGAATGGACAGGGTTACTGAAGCTTTCTTT	CASSGMDRVTEAFF
TRBV4-1	TRBD2	-	TRBJ2-3	TGCGCCAGCAGCCAAGATTTAGACCGGGCTAGCGGGGGGATTGGAGATACGCAGTATTTT	CASSQDLDRASGGIGDTQYF
TRBV5-4	TRBD2	-	TRBJ2-3	TGTGCCAGCAGCCCGGCCGTGGCGGGGGGGCCAACTGCTACGCAGTATTTT	CASSPAVAGGPTATQYF
TRBV28	TRBD1	-	TRBJ2-7	TGTGCCAGCAGTTTTCCCGACAGGGCCCACGAGCAGTACTTC	CASSFPDRAHEQYF
TRBV4-1	-	-	TRBJ1-1	TGCGCCAGCAGCCCTGCCTACGCCGACACTGAAGCTTTCTTT	CASSPAYADTEAFF
TRBV18	-	-	TRBJ1-2	TGTGCCAGCTCACCGGGGCCGAACCCTGGCTACACCTTC	CASSPGPNPGYTF
TRBV11-2	TRBD2	-	TRBJ2-1	TGTGCCAGCAGCTTATGGGGGGGACTCAATGAGCAGTTCTTC	CASSLWGGLNEQFF
TRBV5-1	TRBD1	-	TRBJ2-2	TGCGCCAGCAGCATGCAGGGGGCAGGGACCGGGGAGCTGTTTTTT	CASSMQGAGTGELFF
TRBV5-1	-	-	TRBJ2-7	TGCGCCAGCAGCTTGGTAGGGAGCGAGCAGTACTTC	CASSLVGSEQYF
TRBV25-1	-	-	TRBJ1-5	TGTGCCAGCAGTGAATATGGGGGGGGCCAGCCCCAGCATTTT	CASSEYGGGQPQHF
TRBV7-5	-	-	TRBJ1-6	TGTGCCAGAAGCTCCCGGGGAGGGGATTCACCCCTCCACTTT	CARSSRGGDSPLHF
TRBV14	-	-	TRBJ1-1	TGTGCCAGCAGCCCTAAGGGGGTAAGGGGCAGAAAGGCTTTCTTT	CASSPKGVRGRKAFF
TRBV5-1	TRBD1	-	TRBJ2-7	TGCGCCAGCAGCTTGTCTTTAACAGGGGCCTACGAGCAGTACTTC	CASSLSLTGAYEQYF
TRBV10-3	-	-	TRBJ2-7	TGTGCCATCAGTGATTTCCGTGGACAGACAAGCTCCTACGAGCAGTACTTC	CAISDFRGQTSSYEQYF
TRBV4-3	TRBD1	few	TRBJ1-5	TGCGCCAGCAGCCAGCCTGGACAGGCGCCCCAGCATTTT	CASSQPGQAPQHF
TRBV11-2	-	-	TRBJ1-4	TGTGCCAGCAGCTACCCCTTCGAGAGAGAAAAACTGTTTTTT	CASSYPFEREKLFF
TRBV5-1	TRBD1	-	TRBJ2-7	TGCGCCAGCAGCAAAGGGACAGGGGGGAACGAGCAGTACTTC	CASSKGTGGNEQYF
TRBV19	TRBD2	once	TRBJ2-1	TGTGCCAGTAGAAGAGGCGGGGGGTCACATTACAATGAGCAGTTCTTC	CASRRGGGSHYNEQFF
TRBV2	-	-	TRBJ2-5	TGTGCCAGCAGTGATCAGCGCGCCGAGGAGACCCAGTACTTC	CASSDQRAEETQYF
TRBV13	-	-	TRBJ1-2	TGTGCCAGCAGCGAAAGAGGTCGAGCTTGGACGGGGTCTAACTATGGCTACACCTTC	CASSERGRAWTGSNYGYTF
TRBV27	-	-	TRBJ1-1	TGTGCCAGCTCCTCGGTTAGGACATCGAACACTGAAGCTTTCTTT	CASSSVRTSNTEAFF
TRBV5-4	TRBD1	once	TRBJ1-5	TGTGCCAGCAGCCCAGGACAGGGTAATCAGCCCCAGCATTTT	CASSPGQGNQPQHF
TRBV5-4	-	-	TRBJ2-1	TGTGCCAGCAGCTTGGGGTTAACTAACTCCTACAATGAGCAGTTCTTC	CASSLGLTNSYNEQFF
TRBV9	-	-	TRBJ1-2	TGTGCCAGCAGCGAAACGCGCTATGGCTACACCTTC	CASSETRYGYTF
TRBV19	-	-	TRBJ1-1	TGTGCCAGTAGTATAGAGGGGCGGAACACTGAAGCTTTCTTT	CASSIEGRNTEAFF
TRBV5-1	-	few	TRBJ1-6	TGCGCCAGCAGCTTGGAGGTCAGTGGGGCTTCACCCCTCCACTTT	CASSLEVSGASPLHF
TRBV7-2	-	-	TRBJ1-6	TGTGCCAGCAGCCCACAAGATTCACCCCTCCACTTT	CASSPQDSPLHF
TRBV3-1/TRBV3-2	TRBD1	-	TRBJ2-7	TGTGCCAGCAGTCGACAGGGGGCGGACCACGAGCAGTACTTC	CASSRQGADHEQYF
TRBV4-1	TRBD1	-	TRBJ1-1	TGCGCCAGCAGCCACCCGGGACAGGGGCGGAACACTGAAGCTTTCTTT	CASSHPGQGRNTEAFF
TRBV6-5	-	-	TRBJ1-2	TGTGCCAGCACCCCACGAGAGAACTATGGCTACACCTTC	CASTPRENYGYTF
TRBV5-6	TRBD1	-	TRBJ1-2	TGTGCCAGCAGCTTGGCAGGACAGGGCGGGGTTCCCTATGGCTACACCTTC	CASSLAGQGGVPYGYTF
TRBV11-3	TRBD1	once	TRBJ2-2	TGTGCCAGCAGCTTGGGACAGGGGGGGTCTAGGACCGGGGAGCTGTTTTTT	CASSLGQGGSRTGELFF
TRBV11-3	-	once	TRBJ2-1	TGTGCCAGCAGCACCTTAGGCGGCTCCTACAATGAGCAGTTCTTC	CASSTLGGSYNEQFF
TRBV5-4	-	-	TRBJ2-2	TGTGCCAGCAGAACGGGAATACTAAACACCGGGGAGCTGTTTTTT	CASRTGILNTGELFF
TRBV6-6	-	-	TRBJ1-4	TGTGCCAGCAGCCCCCCTGGGGGGTTTGGGGAAAAACTGTTTTTT	CASSPPGGFGEKLFF
TRBV11-1	-	once	TRBJ2-3	TGTGCCAGCAGCTTTGATGGCCGATCTAGCACAGATACGCAGTATTTT	CASSFDGRSSTDTQYF